This TCR beta chain was sequenced during a study of blood T cell repertoires in COVID-19. For the study at large: The United States, Italy and Spain were the sources of the acute and convalescent COVID-19 samples.

Generated by immunoSEQ multiplex PCR, the TCRdb table keeps only in-frame clones and is missing some. The sample gives over 300,000 clones, nearly 90% of which show up once; approximately 6.2% is in the top ten. The sample comprised peripheral blood. The clonotype comes from a man in his late teens or twenties with active or convalescent COVID-19.

CDR3 DNA sequence: TGTGCCAGCAGCTTGGAGTCGGGGTCTCGGGGCTACACCTTC. This encodes CASSLESGSRGYTF. V and J are TRBV5-4 and TRBJ1-2, with D unclear. Trimming left V 0 bases short and J 8 bases short, with 14 bases between. Germline assignment: CDR1 SGHNT and CDR2 YYREEE (reference sequence). This CDR3 region has 14 residues.